This entry lists 29 T cell receptor beta chains sequenced from one sample in a study of cytomegalovirus exposure and HLA in healthy donors. Both 60 Vbeta primers and 13 Jbeta primers went into the PCR. The data were produced by immunoSEQ multiplex PCR, yet TCRdb's version contains in-frame clones alone and is incomplete. The table includes roughly 160,000 clones, 65% to 85% detected once. The sequencing sample was made of PBMCs. These receptor sequences come from a woman aged 25 to 39 in good health and CMV-seropositive.

The rearrangement links TRBV5-4 to TRBJ1-2, with TRBD1 matching over 9 bases. The V gene end was trimmed by 4 bases and the J gene end by 8 bases; junction bases not matched to a gene: 9. This CDR3 region has 14 residues. The germline V gene has CDR1 SGHNT and CDR2 YYREEE (reference sequence). CDR3 sequence reads: CASSEDRGSRGYTF. The DNA of the CDR3 is TGTGCCAGCAGCGAGGACAGGGGAAGTAGGGGCTACACCTTC.

The V call is TRBV6-5, the J call TRBJ2-3, with D perhaps matching TRBD2 (7 bases). The CDR3 is 14 residues long. Germline V gene sequence: CDR1 MNHEY, CDR2 SVGAGI. V lost 2 bases, J lost 6 bases, and 12 bases lay in between. The CDR3 DNA follows: TGTGCCAGCAGTTACGGGGGGGCCACCGATACGCAGTATTTT. This encodes CASSYGGATDTQYF.

The chain employs TRBV27 and TRBJ1-1, with TRBD1 as a possible D gene (6 bases). V shed 3 bases and J shed 0 bases, with 14 bases lying between them. This CDR3 has 16 residues. In germline, CDR1 is MNHEY, CDR2 SMNVEV (reference sequence). CDR3 region: CASSLIQGRVNTEAFF. The CDR3 DNA reads TGTGCCAGCAGTTTGATACAGGGTAGAGTGAACACTGAAGCTTTCTTT.

Turning to this clone: This CDR3 is also generated by other DNA sequences in the sample. CDR3 region: CASSPSPGDTEAFF. The DNA for the CDR3 is TGTGCCAGCAGCCCGTCCCCGGGGGACACTGAAGCTTTCTTT. The V call is TRBV7-3, the J call TRBJ1-1; a weak D match, TRBD1 (5 bases). This CDR3 comprises 14 residues. Trimming removed 5 bases from V and 3 bases from J, with 13 bases in between. In germline, CDR1 is SGHTA, CDR2 FQGTGA.

The chain employs TRBV19 and TRBJ2-2; 8 bases are shared with TRBD1. Unmatched junction bases numbered 6, after V lost 4 bases and J lost 5 bases. The length of the CDR3 is 15 residues. Germline CDR1 is LNHDA and CDR2 is SQIVND (reference sequence). In DNA, the CDR3 is TGTGCCAGTAGTAGGGGACAGGCGTGGACCGGGGAGCTGTTTTTT. Translating it yields CASSRGQAWTGELFF.

This clone was picked up a small number of times. The CDR3 loop reads CASSPLSADGYTF. The CDR3, as DNA: TGTGCCAGCAGCCCCTTGTCGGCGGATGGCTACACCTTC. The chain is built from TRBV4-2 and TRBJ1-2, with D unresolved. This CDR3 comprises 13 residues. Deletions cut 4 bases from V and 6 bases from J, with 12 bases between. Germline V gene lookup returns CDR1 LGHNA and CDR2 YNFKEQ.

The V and J genes are TRBV19 and TRBJ2-2; perhaps TRBD2 as D (6 bases). The CDR3 is 17 amino acids. Germline CDR1 and CDR2: LNHDA and SQIVND (reference sequence). Trimming pared 5 bases from V and 0 bases from J, leaving 16 bases between. The CDR3 DNA reads TGTGCCAGTAGTCGAGGTACTAGCTATACGAACACCGGGGAGCTGTTTTTT. As protein: CASSRGTSYTNTGELFF.

The chain carries TRBV7-4 and TRBJ1-5; tentative D call: TRBD1 (6 bases). CDR1 is SGHVT and CDR2 is SQSDAQ in the germline V gene. This CDR3 has 17 residues. Between the trimmed V and J ends, which lost 1 base and 2 bases, there was a span of 15 bases. The CDR3 DNA sequence: TGTGCCAGCAGCTTAGATGCGGGGGCAGGGTGCAATCAGCCCCAGCATTTT. Its translation: CASSLDAGAGCNQPQHF.

The chain uses TRBV5-6 and TRBJ2-5, with TRBD1 matching over 8 bases. This CDR3 contains 15 residues. Germline CDR1 reads SGHDT; CDR2 reads YYEEEE. Trimming cost V 0 bases and J 6 bases; bases outside gene matches: 7. CDR3 nucleotides: TGTGCCAGCAGCTTGGGGACAGGGTTTAAGAAGACCCAGTACTTC. As protein: CASSLGTGFKKTQYF.

The CDR3, as DNA: TGTGCCAGCAGCTTGGAGGGGGAGGGCTATGGCTACACCTTC. This sequence encodes CASSLEGEGYGYTF. J is TRBJ1-2 and V is TRBV5-5; D perhaps matches TRBD1 (6 bases). V gave up 0 bases and J gave up 4 bases, with 10 bases separating them. The length of the CDR3 is 14 residues. The germline gives CDR1 SGHKS, CDR2 YYEKEE (reference sequence).

The sample holds a few counts of this clone. The chain recombines TRBV6-5 with TRBJ2-7; D possibly corresponds to TRBD1 (5 bases). This CDR3 contains 15 residues. CDR1 is MNHEY, CDR2 SVGAGI, per germline. V was trimmed by 2 bases and J by 0 bases, leaving 11 bases between them. This chain's CDR3 is CASSYGRAFSYEQYF. Here the CDR3 DNA reads TGTGCCAGCAGTTACGGCAGGGCTTTCTCCTACGAGCAGTACTTC.

The rearrangement joins TRBV28 to TRBJ2-4; 9 bases fit TRBD2. The V segment lost 5 bases and the J segment 6 bases; nucleotides outside the gene matches: 8. The CDR3 length is 15 residues. The V gene's germline CDR1 is MDHEN and CDR2 SYDVKM. CDR3 sequence reads: CASSLWAGGRNIQYF. DNA of the CDR3: TGTGCCAGCAGTCTCTGGGCGGGGGGGCGAAACATTCAGTACTTC.

V is TRBV6-5 and J is TRBJ2-3; D may be TRBD2 (5 bases). Deletions cut 2 bases from V and 3 bases from J, with 9 bases between. The CDR3 runs to 14 residues. Germline CDR1 MNHEY, CDR2 SVGAGI. The CDR3 coding sequence is TGTGCCAGCAGTTACGCGGGCGGAACAGATACGCAGTATTTT. Translated, it gives CASSYAGGTDTQYF.

The chain is built from TRBV6-6 and TRBJ1-5, with D maybe TRBD1 (5 bases). The CDR3 length is 14 residues. Trimming pared 5 bases from V and 5 bases from J, leaving 13 bases between. Germline V gene lookup returns CDR1 MNHNY and CDR2 SVGAGI (reference sequence). CDR3 residues: CASSKSDSDQPQHF. The CDR3 bases are TGTGCCAGCAGTAAATCAGACAGTGATCAGCCCCAGCATTTT.

The chain couples TRBV6-1 to TRBJ2-3; a possible D gene is TRBD1 (6 bases). The germline gives CDR1 MNHNS, CDR2 SASEGT. The CDR3 runs 15 residues. V gave up 3 bases and J gave up 0 bases, with 10 bases separating them. CDR3 bases: TGTGCCAGCAGTGAGGGACACCCTAGCACAGATACGCAGTATTTT. As protein: CASSEGHPSTDTQYF.

Only a few counts were recorded for this clone. The J gene is TRBJ1-6, the V gene TRBV4-2; 7 bases map to TRBD1. The junction had 4 bases not matched to a gene; V was cut back by 6 bases and J by 5 bases. CDR3 length: 14 amino acids. CDR1 is LGHNA and CDR2 is YNFKEQ in the germline V gene. The CDR3 DNA reads as TGTGCCAGCAGGGACGGGACAGATAATTCACCCCTCCACTTT. Translation gives CASRDGTDNSPLHF.

The gene calls are TRBV9 and TRBJ1-1, with TRBD1 matching 7 bases. Germline trimming cut 4 bases from V and 0 bases from J; bases unmatched to any gene: 6. The CDR3 extends over 15 amino acids. From germline, CDR1 is SGDLS and CDR2 YYNGEE. This chain's CDR3 is CASSPQGTVNTEAFF. CDR3 coding DNA: TGTGCCAGCAGCCCACAGGGGACAGTGAACACTGAAGCTTTCTTT.

CDR3 in DNA: TGTGCCAGCAGCCAATCGACCAGGACAGATACGCAGTATTTT. Protein product: CASSQSTRTDTQYF. This chain links TRBV16 with TRBJ2-3; D unresolved. The germline gives CDR1 KGHSY, CDR2 FQNENV. V was cut by 0 bases and J by 3 bases, with 7 bases left in between. This CDR3 spans 14 amino acids.

This clone was counted a few times. V is TRBV30 and J is TRBJ1-3; maybe TRBD1 (6 bases). Germline values: CDR1 GTSNPN, CDR2 SVGIG (reference sequence). The CDR3 is 14 amino acids. Trimming removed 1 base from V and 4 bases from J, with 11 bases in between. The CDR3 sequence: CAWSEGVWGNTIYF. The DNA of the CDR3 is TGTGCCTGGAGTGAGGGGGTTTGGGGAAACACCATATATTTT.

This rearrangement joins TRBV10-3 to TRBJ2-5; 9 nucleotides match TRBD2. Germline CDR1 reads ENHRY; CDR2 reads SYGVKD. The CDR3 has 16 residues. The J segment lost 5 bases and the V segment lost 0 bases, leaving 7 bases of the junction unmatched. CDR3 protein: CAISESGRGGEETQYF. As DNA, the CDR3 is TGTGCCATCAGTGAGTCTGGGCGGGGGGGCGAGGAGACCCAGTACTTC.

The chain couples TRBV19 to TRBJ1-5, with TRBD1 matching over 8 bases. The V segment lost 1 base and the J segment 9 bases; nucleotides outside the gene matches: 8. Germline loops: CDR1 LNHDA, CDR2 SQIVND (reference sequence). The CDR3 has 15 amino acids. CDR3 protein: CASSIGGRGQAPQHF. The DNA for the CDR3 is TGTGCCAGTAGTATAGGGGGCAGGGGACAGGCGCCCCAGCATTTT. The variable domain in full, completed from reference TRBV19 and TRBJ1-5, reads DGGITQSPKYLFRKEGQNVTLSCEQNLNHDAMYWYRQDPGQGLRLIYYSQIVNDFQKGDIAEGYSVSREKKESFPLTVTSAQKNPTAFYLCASSIGGRGQAPQHFGDGTRLSIL.

The chain is built from TRBV9 and TRBJ2-7; TRBD2 might be the D (6 bases). The V end was cut by 0 bases, the J end by 6 bases, with 16 bases between. CDR1 and CDR2 (germline): SGDLS, YYNGEE. This CDR3 contains 15 residues. The DNA of the CDR3 is TGTGCCAGCAGCGTAGGCGGTGGCCGGAGGGGCGAGCAGTACTTC. It is translated as CASSVGGGRRGEQYF.

The J gene is TRBJ1-5, the V gene TRBV5-1; D is possibly TRBD1 (5 bases). The CDR3 is 14 residues long. Germline V gene sequence: CDR1 SGHRS, CDR2 YFSETQ. V dropped 0 bases and J dropped 7 bases, with 11 bases sitting between them. CDR3 bases: TGCGCCAGCAGCTTGGATACAGGAGTCCAGCCCCAGCATTTT. Residues: CASSLDTGVQPQHF.

On this clone: This CDR3 is also generated by other DNA sequences in the sample. CDR3 DNA: TGTGCCAGCAGTTACTCAGGGGATCAGCCCCAGCATTTT. This gives the protein CASSYSGDQPQHF. J is TRBJ1-5 and V is TRBV6-5, with D perhaps matching TRBD1 (5 bases). Trimming removed 0 bases at V and 5 bases at J, with 5 bases between. This CDR3 spans 13 amino acids. Germline V CDR1 and CDR2: MNHEY, SVGAGI.

V and J are TRBV18 and TRBJ1-2; 7 nucleotides agree with TRBD1. CDR3 length: 13 amino acids. With 3 bases clipped from V and 7 bases from J, the junction kept 5 bases outside the gene matches. Germline assignment: CDR1 KGHSH and CDR2 LQKENI. CDR3 sequence reads: CASSPDREGGYTF. The CDR3 DNA is TGTGCCAGCTCACCCGACAGGGAAGGTGGCTACACCTTC.

This clone was detected once. The chain has TRBV11-1 and TRBJ2-5; TRBD1 matches 10 bases. The DNA end is a closer match to TRBJ2-7, so the J assignment may be wrong. In germline, CDR1 is SGHAT, CDR2 FQDESV (reference sequence). The CDR3 consists of 15 residues. CDR3 in DNA: TGTGCCAGCAGCTTATGGGGACAGGGGATCTACGAGCAGTACTTC. It yields the protein CASSLWGQGIYEQYF.

As to this clone: The junction departs from the called germline gene at one end, perhaps through a read error. The chain combines TRBV30 with TRBJ1-1, with TRBD1 matching 7 bases. The germline V gene encodes CDR1 GTSNPN and CDR2 SVGIG (reference sequence). The CDR3 consists of 10 residues. DNA for the CDR3: TGTGCCTGGAGTCCTACGACAGGGAGCTTT. Protein sequence: CAWSPTTGSF.

The genes are TRBV7-9 and TRBJ1-6; weak D call: TRBD1 (5 bases). The germline V gene has CDR1 SEHNR and CDR2 FQNEAQ (reference sequence). The CDR3 has 16 amino acids. V gave up 6 bases and J gave up 0 bases, with 12 bases separating them. The CDR3 region has the DNA TGTGCCAGCAGATCCCAGGGTCACTCCTATAATTCACCCCTCCACTTT. It encodes CASRSQGHSYNSPLHF.

V and J are TRBV7-2 and TRBJ1-5; D gene ambiguous. V gave up 3 bases and J gave up 1 base, with 10 bases separating them. This CDR3 is 15 amino acids long. CDR1 is SGHTA, CDR2 FQGNSA, per germline. The CDR3: CASSLVPGSNQPQHF. In DNA form, the CDR3 reads TGTGCCAGCAGCTTGGTCCCGGGAAGCAATCAGCCCCAGCATTTT.